One and the same sample provided the 16 T cell receptor beta chains below, sequenced in a study of CXCR3-negative and CXCR3-positive naive CD8 T cells. Via 5' RACE with UMI labels, TRB cDNA libraries were prepared. TCRdb re-analyzed the 5' RACE reads; it lists each CDR3 protein once, without DNA. The sample holds around 41,000 distinct CDR3 sequences. Sequenced material: memory CD8+ T cells from blood. The receptors shown here come from a human donor in good health. Some clones in this sample may be carry-over from other donors' samples.

This sequence joins TRBV28 and TRBJ2-7. CDR1 is MDHEN, CDR2 SYDVKM, per germline. The CDR3 extends over 15 amino acids. The CDR3 is CASSLWDASIYEQYF.

The gene calls are TRBV12-3 or TRBV12-4 and TRBJ2-7; as DNA is missing, the TRBD1 call by TCRdb cannot be tested. The CDR3 runs 15 residues. The CDR3 reads CASSFFPGVGYEQYF.

The rearrangement joins TRBV3-1 to TRBJ2-1; TCRdb returns TRBD2, unconfirmable since there is no DNA. The germline V gene encodes CDR1 LGHDT and CDR2 YNNKEL (reference sequence). The CDR3 runs to 17 residues. The CDR3 sequence: CASSQLSTSGSYNEQFF.

The chain employs TRBV20-1 and TRBJ2-1; TCRdb's D call of TRBD2 is untestable without DNA. The germline V gene has CDR1 DFQATT and CDR2 SNEGSKA (reference sequence). The CDR3 loop spans 14 amino acids. The CDR3 sequence: CSVLAGGVYNEQFF.

The CDR3 loop reads CASSRTGDGGNTIYF. The chain is built from TRBV12-3 or TRBV12-4 and TRBJ1-3; without DNA, the TCRdb call of TRBD1 cannot be checked. The CDR3 is made up of 15 amino acids.

This chain uses TRBV28 with TRBJ2-3. The CDR3 runs 12 residues. Germline V gene sequence: CDR1 MDHEN, CDR2 SYDVKM. The CDR3 reads CASSFSLNTQYF.

V usage is TRBV20-1 and J usage is TRBJ2-7; with no DNA, the TCRdb D assignment of TRBD2 cannot be verified. CDR1 DFQATT and CDR2 SNEGSKA come from the germline V gene (reference sequence). The CDR3 runs to 13 residues. The chain's CDR3 is CSARGASDYEQYF.

The V call is TRBV6-5, the J call TRBJ2-3. This CDR3 is 14 amino acids long. Germline V gives CDR1 MNHEY, CDR2 SVGAGI. The CDR3 is CASSSLTSTDTQYF.

The chain uses TRBV29-1 and TRBJ2-1; TCRdb calls TRBD2, which cannot be checked without DNA. The CDR3 has 14 amino acids. Germline V CDR1 and CDR2: SQVTM, ANQGSEA. CDR3 protein: CSAVATSVYNEQFF.

The chain couples TRBV6-5 to TRBJ1-6; TCRdb picks TRBD1, but there is no DNA to check that call. Germline CDR1 and CDR2: MNHEY and SVGAGI. This CDR3 is built from 14 residues. CDR3 protein: CASSEDRGNSPLHF.

This rearrangement joins TRBV5-1 to TRBJ2-7. Germline CDR1 is SGHRS and CDR2 is YFSETQ. The CDR3 length is 14 residues. The CDR3 reads CASSPLTSDYEQYF.

The chain combines TRBV25-1 with TRBJ1-1; TCRdb's assignment of TRBD1 cannot be checked, as there is no DNA. Germline CDR1 reads MGHDK; CDR2 reads SYGVNS. This CDR3 is built from 15 residues. The CDR3 reads CASSGTQGQPTRAFF. Based on the CDR3 plus reference TRBV25-1 and TRBJ1-1, the full variable domain is EADIYQTPRYLVIGTGKKITLECSQTMGHDKMYWYQQDPGMELHLIHYSYGVNSTEKGDLSSESTVSRIRTEHFPLTLESARPSHTSQYLCASSGTQGQPTRAFFGQGTRLTVV.

This sequence joins TRBV7-3 and TRBJ2-7; the TCRdb call, TRBD1, lacks DNA for checking. This CDR3 has 15 residues. Germline V CDR1 and CDR2: SGHTA, FQGTGA. CDR3 sequence: CASSFGTGGPYEQYF.

J is TRBJ2-1 and V is TRBV29-1; the D call of TRBD1 rests on TCRdb alone, since no DNA is present to check it. Germline lookup yields CDR1 SQVTM and CDR2 ANQGSEA. The CDR3 covers 17 residues. CDR3 protein: CSARTGVSGGSYNEQFF.

The V call is TRBV7-9, the J call TRBJ1-4. There are 15 residues in the CDR3. CDR1 and CDR2 from the germline V gene are SEHNR and FQNEAQ (reference sequence). The CDR3: CASSLVEGPNEKLFF.

V gene TRBV4-3 combines with J gene TRBJ1-4; the TCRdb call, TRBD1, lacks DNA for checking. The germline V gene encodes CDR1 LGHNA and CDR2 YSLEER. This CDR3 spans 16 amino acids. CDR3 sequence: CASSQDVGGGVEKLFF.